The table lists the clone carrying this T cell receptor beta chain with a few counts. Antigen unknown. Given a much more abundant clone one base away, this may be a read error. Looked up from germline, CDR1 is SEHNR and CDR2 is FQNEAQ (reference sequence). This CDR3 is built from 14 residues. MiXCR, run by TCRdb on the 5' RACE reads, gives a single entry per CDR3 protein. The data hold around 33,000 distinct CDR3 sequences, with roughly 24% observed a single time. Findings and limits, study-wide: Tumor Tregs overlapped most with tumor, then blood, naive CD4+ cells.

Input material: memory CD4+ T cells sorted from blood. Subset meaning: memory CD4+ T cells, CD4+CD45RO+CD25-. The V call is TRBV7-9, the J call TRBJ2-7; D call uncertain. This sequence was found in a female donor with breast cancer. The CDR3 is CASSLSRIPYERYF. CDR3 in DNA: TGTGCCAGCAGCTTATCTAGGATCCCGTACGAGCGGTACTTC.